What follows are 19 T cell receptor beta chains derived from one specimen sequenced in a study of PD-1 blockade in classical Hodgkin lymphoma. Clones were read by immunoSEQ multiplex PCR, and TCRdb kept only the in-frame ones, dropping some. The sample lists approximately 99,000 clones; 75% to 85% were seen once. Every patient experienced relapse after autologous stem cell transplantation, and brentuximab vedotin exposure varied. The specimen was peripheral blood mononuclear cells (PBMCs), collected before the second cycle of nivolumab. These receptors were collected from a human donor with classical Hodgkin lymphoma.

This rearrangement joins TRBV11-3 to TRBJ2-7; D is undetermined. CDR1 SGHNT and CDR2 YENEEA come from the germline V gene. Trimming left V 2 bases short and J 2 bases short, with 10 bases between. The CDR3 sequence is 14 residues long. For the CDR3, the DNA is TGTGCCAGCAGCTTATCAGGAAATACCTACGAGCAGTACTTC. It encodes CASSLSGNTYEQYF.

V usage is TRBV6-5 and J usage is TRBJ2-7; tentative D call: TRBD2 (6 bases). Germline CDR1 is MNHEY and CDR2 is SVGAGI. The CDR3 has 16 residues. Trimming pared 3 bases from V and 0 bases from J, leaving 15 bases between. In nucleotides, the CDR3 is TGTGCCAGCAGTTATGGGGTGGCGGGAAGCTCCTACGAGCAGTACTTC. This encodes CASSYGVAGSSYEQYF.

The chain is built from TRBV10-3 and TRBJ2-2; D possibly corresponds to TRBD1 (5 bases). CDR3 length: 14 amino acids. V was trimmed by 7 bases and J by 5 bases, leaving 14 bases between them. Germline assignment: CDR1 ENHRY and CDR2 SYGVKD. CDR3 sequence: CAITGQGGTGELFF. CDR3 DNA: TGTGCCATCACGGGTCAGGGTGGGACCGGGGAGCTGTTTTTT.

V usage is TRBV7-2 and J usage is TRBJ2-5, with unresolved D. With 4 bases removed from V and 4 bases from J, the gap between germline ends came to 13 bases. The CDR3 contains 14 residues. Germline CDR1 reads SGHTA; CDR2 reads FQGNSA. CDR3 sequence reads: CASSSRVVGETQYF. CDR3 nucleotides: TGTGCCAGCAGCTCCCGGGTCGTGGGAGAGACCCAGTACTTC.

The CDR3 region is CASSGTGPQETQYF. CDR3 bases: TGTGCCAGCAGCGGGACAGGACCACAAGAGACCCAGTACTTC. The chain employs TRBV6-1 and TRBJ2-5; 8 bases map to TRBD1. The V segment lost 6 bases and the J segment 2 bases; nucleotides outside the gene matches: 5. This CDR3 is built from 14 residues. Germline V CDR1 and CDR2: MNHNS, SASEGT.

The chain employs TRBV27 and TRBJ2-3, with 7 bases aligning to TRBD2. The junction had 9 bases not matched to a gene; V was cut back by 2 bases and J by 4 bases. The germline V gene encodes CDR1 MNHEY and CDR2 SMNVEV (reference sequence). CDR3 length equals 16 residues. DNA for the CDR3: TGTGCCAGCAGTTTAAAGGGCGGGAGAGGCGCAGATACGCAGTATTTT. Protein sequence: CASSLKGGRGADTQYF.

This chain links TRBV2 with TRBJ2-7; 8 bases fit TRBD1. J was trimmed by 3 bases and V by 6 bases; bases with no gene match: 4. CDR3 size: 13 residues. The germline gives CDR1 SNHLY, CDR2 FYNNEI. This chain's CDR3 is CASRSGQGYEQYF. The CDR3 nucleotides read TGTGCCAGCAGGTCCGGACAGGGCTACGAGCAGTACTTC.

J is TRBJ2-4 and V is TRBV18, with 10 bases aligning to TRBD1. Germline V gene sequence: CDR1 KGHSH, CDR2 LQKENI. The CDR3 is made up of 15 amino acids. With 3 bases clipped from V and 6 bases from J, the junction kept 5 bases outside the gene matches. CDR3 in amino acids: CASSPGTGALNIQYF. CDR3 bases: TGTGCCAGCTCACCGGGGACAGGGGCCTTAAACATTCAGTACTTC.

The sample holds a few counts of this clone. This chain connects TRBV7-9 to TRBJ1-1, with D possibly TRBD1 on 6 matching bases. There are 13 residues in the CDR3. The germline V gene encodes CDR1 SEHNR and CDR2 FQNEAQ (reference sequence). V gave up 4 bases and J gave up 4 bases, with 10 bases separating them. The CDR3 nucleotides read TGTGCCAGCAGCTCCCGGGGGCCCACTGAAGCTTTCTTT. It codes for CASSSRGPTEAFF.

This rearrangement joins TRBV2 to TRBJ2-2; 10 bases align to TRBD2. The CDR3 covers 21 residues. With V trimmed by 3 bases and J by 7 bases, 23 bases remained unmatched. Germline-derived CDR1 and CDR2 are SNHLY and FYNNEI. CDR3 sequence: CASSDGRGILAGPAGDGELFF. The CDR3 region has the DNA TGTGCCAGCAGTGATGGGCGCGGCATACTAGCGGGACCGGCGGGGGACGGGGAGCTGTTTTTT.

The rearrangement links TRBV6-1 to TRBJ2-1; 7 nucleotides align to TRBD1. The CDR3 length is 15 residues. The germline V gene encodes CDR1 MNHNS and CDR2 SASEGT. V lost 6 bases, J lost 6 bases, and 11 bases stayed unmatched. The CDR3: CASRQGQVLGNEQFF. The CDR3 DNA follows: TGTGCCAGCAGGCAAGGACAGGTACTAGGCAATGAGCAGTTCTTC.

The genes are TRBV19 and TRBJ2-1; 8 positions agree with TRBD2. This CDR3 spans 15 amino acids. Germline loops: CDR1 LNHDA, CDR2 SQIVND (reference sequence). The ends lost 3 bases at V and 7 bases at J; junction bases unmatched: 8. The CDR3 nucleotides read TGTGCCAGTAGTATCACGGGGGGGGCCAAGAATGAGCAGTTCTTC. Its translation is CASSITGGAKNEQFF.

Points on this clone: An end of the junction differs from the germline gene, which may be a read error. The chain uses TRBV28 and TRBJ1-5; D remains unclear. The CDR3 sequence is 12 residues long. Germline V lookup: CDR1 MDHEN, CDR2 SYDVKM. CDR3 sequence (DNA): TGTGCCAGCAGTTTCCTCACCGGGCCCTACAATTTT. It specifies CASSFLTGPYNF.

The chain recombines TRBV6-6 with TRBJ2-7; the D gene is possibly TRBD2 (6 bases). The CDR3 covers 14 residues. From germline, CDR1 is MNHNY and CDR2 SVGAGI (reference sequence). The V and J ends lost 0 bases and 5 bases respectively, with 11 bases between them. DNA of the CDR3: TGTGCCAGCAGTTACTCGGGGGGTGGGAACGAGCAGTACTTC. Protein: CASSYSGGGNEQYF.

This chain's CDR3 is CASIPPNGEYTEAFF. Here the CDR3 DNA reads TGTGCCAGCATACCACCAAACGGAGAGTACACTGAAGCTTTCTTT. J is TRBJ1-1 and V is TRBV2; no definite D call. The CDR3 totals 15 residues. From germline, CDR1 is SNHLY and CDR2 FYNNEI. V lost 7 bases, J lost 3 bases, and 18 bases lay in between.

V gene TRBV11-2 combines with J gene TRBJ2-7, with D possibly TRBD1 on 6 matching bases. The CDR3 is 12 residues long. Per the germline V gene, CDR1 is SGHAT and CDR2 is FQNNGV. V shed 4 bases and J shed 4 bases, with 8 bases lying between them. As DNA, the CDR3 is TGTGCCAGCAGCTGGGACATATACGAGCAGTACTTC. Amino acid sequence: CASSWDIYEQYF.

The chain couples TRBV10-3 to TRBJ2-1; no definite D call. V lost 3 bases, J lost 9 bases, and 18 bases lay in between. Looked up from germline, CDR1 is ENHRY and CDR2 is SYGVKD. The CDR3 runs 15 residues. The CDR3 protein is CAISELVAAPSEQFF. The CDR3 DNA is TGTGCCATCAGTGAATTGGTAGCCGCCCCATCTGAGCAGTTCTTC.

CDR3 residues: CASRPGTTGSSGANVLTF. CDR3 in DNA: TGTGCCAGCCGCCCCGGGACTACAGGGAGCTCAGGGGCCAACGTCCTGACTTTC. The rearrangement links TRBV4-2 to TRBJ2-6, with D perhaps TRBD2 (7 bases). Germline values: CDR1 LGHNA, CDR2 YNFKEQ. The V and J ends lost 8 bases and 4 bases respectively, with 24 bases between them. The CDR3 runs to 18 residues.

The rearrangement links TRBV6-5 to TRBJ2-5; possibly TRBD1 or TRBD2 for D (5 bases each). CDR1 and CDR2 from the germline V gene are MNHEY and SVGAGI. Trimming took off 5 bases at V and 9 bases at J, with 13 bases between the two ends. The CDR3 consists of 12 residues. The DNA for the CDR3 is TGTGCCAGCAGTGCCCAGGGAGTGGCCCAGTACTTC. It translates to CASSAQGVAQYF.